These 17 T cell receptor beta chains share one sample of origin, sequenced in a study of blood T cell repertoires in COVID-19. Measured with immunoSEQ multiplex PCR; TCRdb has only the in-frame clones, and not every one. The table lists roughly 330,000 clones, 65% to 85% of them singletons. The sample comprised peripheral blood. The source of these receptors is a woman between 50 and 59 years old with acute or convalescent COVID-19.

This sequence joins TRBV29-1 and TRBJ1-1; 7 nucleotides match TRBD1. CDR3 size: 13 residues. Germline V gives CDR1 SQVTM, CDR2 ANQGSEA. The trim removed 7 bases at V and 0 bases at J, leaving 5 bases unmatched. DNA of the CDR3: TGCAGCGCCTACAGGGGATTGAACACTGAAGCTTTCTTT. The encoded protein is CSAYRGLNTEAFF.

The V and J genes are TRBV9 and TRBJ2-6; D might be TRBD1 (6 bases). Trimming removed 2 bases at V and 0 bases at J, with 15 bases between. The CDR3 is 18 residues long. Germline values: CDR1 SGDLS, CDR2 YYNGEE. CDR3 coding DNA: TGTGCCAGCAGCGTGATTGGACAGCCAAACTCTGGGGCCAACGTCCTGACTTTC. Translated, it gives CASSVIGQPNSGANVLTF.

This clone was seen a few times. This chain connects TRBV10-3 to TRBJ1-1; 7 nucleotides match TRBD1. J lost 3 bases, V lost 6 bases, and 1 base had no gene match. This CDR3 spans 12 amino acids. Germline V gene sequence: CDR1 ENHRY, CDR2 SYGVKD. CDR3 in DNA: TGTGCCATCAGAGACAGGGACACTGAAGCTTTCTTT. This translates into CAIRDRDTEAFF.

This chain links TRBV6-5 with TRBJ2-7, with TRBD1 matching 10 bases. Germline values: CDR1 MNHEY, CDR2 SVGAGI. The trim removed 11 bases at V and 2 bases at J, leaving 9 bases unmatched. This CDR3 contains 14 residues. CDR3 nucleotides: TGTGCCTCCTGTCCGGGACAGGGGACCTACGAGCAGTACGTC. Protein sequence: CASCPGQGTYEQYV.

This clone was observed a few times. The chain has TRBV6-6 and TRBJ2-1; D is perhaps TRBD1 (6 bases). Trimming removed 10 bases from V and 8 bases from J, with 24 bases in between. There are 15 residues in the CDR3. Germline CDR1 and CDR2: MNHNY and SVGAGI (reference sequence). The CDR3 region has the DNA TGTGCCACTACAAGATCGCAGGGGATCAACGATGAGCAGTTCTTC. This codes for CATTRSQGINDEQFF.

The V gene is TRBV25-1, the J gene TRBJ1-5, with D possibly matching TRBD1 (5 bases). Germline V CDR1 and CDR2: MGHDK, SYGVNS. V dropped 7 bases and J dropped 3 bases, with 16 bases sitting between them. CDR3 length: 15 amino acids. The CDR3 nucleotides are TGTGCCAGCACCCCGAAAGTACAGGTCAATCAGCCCCAGCATTTT. Its translation is CASTPKVQVNQPQHF.

The V gene is TRBV5-1, the J gene TRBJ1-2; D is ambiguous. This CDR3 has 14 amino acids. V gave up 0 bases and J gave up 4 bases, with 10 bases separating them. The germline CDR1 and CDR2 sequences are SGHRS and YFSETQ. CDR3 nucleotide sequence: TGCGCCAGCAGCTTGGAGGGCGGGAGCTATGGCTACACCTTC. This sequence encodes CASSLEGGSYGYTF.

The chain joins TRBV11-2 to TRBJ2-7, with 13 positions matching TRBD2. V trimming: 5 bases; J trimming: 6 bases; junction bases outside the gene matches: 4. Germline loops: CDR1 SGHAT, CDR2 FQNNGV. CDR3 size: 14 residues. CDR3 bases: TGTGCCAGCAGCCCACTAGCGGGAGGGGGCGAGCAGTACTTC. Amino acid sequence: CASSPLAGGGEQYF.

J is TRBJ2-7 and V is TRBV12-3 or TRBV12-4; D call uncertain. The CDR3 runs 13 residues. With 6 bases removed from V and 2 bases from J, the gap between germline ends came to 11 bases. The CDR3 DNA reads as TGTGCCAGCAGCTCCTCTAGACCCTACGAGCAGTACTTC. Its protein product is CASSSSRPYEQYF.

The V gene is TRBV4-3, the J gene TRBJ2-7, with a weak D call TRBD2 (6 bases). Trimming took off 1 base at V and 0 bases at J, with 13 bases between the two ends. The CDR3 spans 16 residues. Germline lookup yields CDR1 LGHNA and CDR2 YSLEER. This CDR3 reads CASSQGAGRDSYEQYF. The CDR3 DNA reads TGCGCCAGCAGCCAAGGGGCCGGGAGAGACTCCTACGAGCAGTACTTC.

This clone was picked up one time. This chain links TRBV9 with TRBJ2-7; 7 bases map to TRBD1. This CDR3 is built from 15 residues. V shed 0 bases and J 6 bases; nucleotides not matched to a gene: 9. CDR1 SGDLS and CDR2 YYNGEE come from the germline V gene. In DNA, the CDR3 is TGTGCCAGCAGCGTAGATTATGCAGGACAGGTCGAGCAGTACTTC. This gives the protein CASSVDYAGQVEQYF.

CDR3 nucleotides: TGTGCCACCAGTGATTCAGGGCCCTATGGCTACACCTTC. It specifies CATSDSGPYGYTF. V gene TRBV24-1 combines with J gene TRBJ1-2, with D possibly being TRBD1 (5 bases). With 2 bases removed from V and 4 bases from J, the gap between germline ends came to 7 bases. The CDR3 extends over 13 amino acids. CDR1 and CDR2 (germline): KGHDR, SFDVKD.

The chain couples TRBV30 to TRBJ1-2, with D perhaps TRBD1 (6 bases). Germline V CDR1 and CDR2: GTSNPN, SVGIG (reference sequence). The germline V and J ends were trimmed by 2 bases and 5 bases, with 9 bases remaining between them. This CDR3 comprises 12 residues. CDR3 DNA: TGTGCCTGGAGTCACAGGGTTTATGGCTACACCTTC. Translating gives CAWSHRVYGYTF.

This sequence joins TRBV7-2 and TRBJ2-7; TRBD2 matches 7 bases. V lost 2 bases to trimming and J lost 6 bases; unmatched junction nucleotides: 4. The V gene's germline CDR1 is SGHTA and CDR2 FQGNSA. CDR3 size: 13 residues. DNA of the CDR3: TGTGCCAGCAGCTTAAGGGAGGGTGGCGAGCAGTACTTC. Translating gives CASSLREGGEQYF.

The V call is TRBV11-1, the J call TRBJ2-5; TRBD2 matches 10 bases. Losses at the gene ends were 6 bases for V and 7 bases for J; bases not matched to a gene: 11. CDR1 and CDR2 from the germline V gene are SGHAT and FQDESV (reference sequence). CDR3 length: 15 residues. For the CDR3, the DNA is TGTGCCAGCAGTTACCTAGCGGGGGCGCCCGGGACCCAGTACTTC. Its protein product is CASSYLAGAPGTQYF.

The V gene is TRBV19, the J gene TRBJ1-2; tentatively, D is TRBD1 (6 bases). From germline, CDR1 is LNHDA and CDR2 SQIVND (reference sequence). This CDR3 region has 13 residues. Trimming stripped 7 bases from V and 0 bases from J, with 9 bases between. CDR3 DNA: TGTGCCAGTAAAGGGGGGGCTAACTATGGCTACACCTTC. Amino acid sequence: CASKGGANYGYTF.

The chain combines TRBV15 with TRBJ2-7, with D possibly matching TRBD2 (6 bases). The germline gives CDR1 LNHNV, CDR2 YYDKDF (reference sequence). This CDR3 has 15 amino acids. V gave up 4 bases and J gave up 2 bases, with 15 bases separating them. The CDR3 sequence: CATSTPGLGTYEQYF. For the CDR3, the DNA is TGTGCCACCAGCACCCCGGGACTCGGGACCTACGAGCAGTACTTC.